This T cell receptor beta chain was identified during a study of blood T cell repertoires in COVID-19 (dated by TCRdb to 2018 to 2020). In the study overall: Samples covering the acute and convalescent phases of COVID-19 were provided by collaborators in the United States, Italy and Spain. The material from the prospective study consisted of cDNA or gDNA derived from T cells, B-cell-depleted T cells, or PBMCs. Deeply sampled blood TCRbeta repertoires from subjects exposed to, actively infected with, or recovered from COVID-19 were included in the dataset. The repertoires were released in a freely available public database meant as a resource for research on the immune response to SARS-CoV-2. Samples were obtained from the ongoing ImmuneRACE study (first 160 participants) and from 1,254 subjects provided by 6 global collaborators. The sample metadata nearly always contained a de-identified subject ID, COVID-19 status, age in years and sex. Where available, HLA class I and class II types were obtained from metadata supplied by the sample provider rather than from assay-based typing.

Comment on this clone: What antigen it recognizes has not been identified. No much larger clone is present one base from it, and per-base qualities are unavailable.

Deletion took 5 bases off V and 0 bases off J, with a span of 7 bases between the germline ends. From its cysteine to its phenylalanine, the CDR3 spans 14 amino acids. Only the CDR3 DNA is retained, 42 bases long and in frame from the first base. From a lookup of the germline V gene, CDR1 and CDR2 are SGHNT and YENEEA. What the study reported, not specific to this receptor: The quantity of clinical and demographic metadata differed by source and by participant and was supplied without curation.

The collaborating institutions used their own protocols to collect whole blood in K2EDTA tubes. For TCRbeta analysis, collaborators shipped samples as frozen whole blood, isolated PBMCs, or DNA extracted from either of those sample types. TCRbeta CDR3 regions were amplified from genomic DNA by means of the immunoSEQ Assay, a bias-controlled multiplex PCR. On the study's bioinformatics: Nucleated cell counts per sample were estimated from amplification of reference gene primers within the assay. To quantify the absolute abundance of each unique TCRbeta CDR3 rearrangement, sequence reads were collapsed and filtered. For each sample, productive Simpson clonality was calculated by taking the square root of Simpson's diversity index across productive rearrangements. This immuneACCESS table, as held by TCRdb, lists in-frame sequences with V and J called but not all clones. Of the missing ones, under half trace to an unresolved V gene in checked studies; the others have no known cause. The D gene and trimming were derived from the DNA, and the V and J assignments and clone size from that table. Here the sample has roughly 700,000 clones; about nine tenths occur a single time. The ten biggest clones cover 0.2% to 0.3% of the sample.

The TCR comes from a woman under 30 with acute or convalescent COVID-19. The sample taken for sequencing was peripheral blood. The chain was built from TRBV11-3 and TRBJ2-2, with the identity of the D gene unclear. The CDR3 amino acid sequence is: CASSPLANTGELFF. Read as DNA, the sequence is TGTGCCAGCAGCCCTCTCGCGAACACCGGGGAGCTGTTTTTT.